This T cell receptor beta chain was documented in a study of blood T cell repertoires in COVID-19. This table comes from immunoSEQ multiplex PCR, and its TCRdb copy is limited to in-frame clones, with some not included. The data hold 150,000 to 250,000 clones, with 87% observed a single time. Trimming shortened V by 5 bases and J by 2 bases, and 12 bases separated the two germline ends. Germline lookup yields CDR1 MNHEY and CDR2 SVGAGI. The length of the CDR3 is 15 residues. Symptom resolution, clearance, or two negative PCRs marked donors in Cohort 3 as recovered. Material for sequencing was PBMCs or T cells enriched from blood (not recorded which). This receptor was obtained from a woman under 40 who had recovered from COVID-19. The V and J genes are TRBV6-5 and TRBJ2-2; weak D call: TRBD1 (6 bases). CDR3 sequence (DNA): TGTGCCAGCAGTCCCCGGGACACCAACACCGGGGAGCTGTTTTTT. This encodes CASSPRDTNTGELFF.